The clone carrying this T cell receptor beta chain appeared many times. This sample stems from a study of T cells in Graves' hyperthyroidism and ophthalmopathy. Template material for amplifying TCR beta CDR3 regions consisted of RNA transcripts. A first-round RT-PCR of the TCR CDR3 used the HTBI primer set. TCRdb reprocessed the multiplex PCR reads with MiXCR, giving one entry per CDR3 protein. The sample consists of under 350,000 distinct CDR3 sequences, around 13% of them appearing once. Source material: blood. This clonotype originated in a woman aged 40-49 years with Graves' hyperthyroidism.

This CDR3 is CASRRGTSSYEQYF. The DNA of the CDR3 is TGCGCCAGCAGACGGGGAACCAGCTCCTACGAGCAGTACTTC. This chain joins TRBV5-1 and TRBJ2-7, with D possibly being TRBD2 (5 bases). CDR1 is SGHRS, CDR2 YFSETQ, per germline. Trimming stripped 5 bases from V and 0 bases from J, with 12 bases between. There are 14 residues in the CDR3.